What follows are 11 T cell receptor beta chains derived from one specimen sequenced in a study of human T cells and chemical hapten exposure. TCRdb re-called the RACE reads through MiXCR, storing one row per CDR3 protein. The sample shows 350,000 to 450,000 distinct CDR3 sequences, roughly 4.6% of them seen only once. The time point: pre-sensitization, week 0. The treatment here: therapeutic diphenylcyclopropenone sensitization with weekly scalp DPC. This material consisted of whole blood, taken in connection with sensitization to the hapten diphenylcyclopropenone (DPC). All receptors come from a woman aged 45-65 years with alopecia areata. Some clones in this sample may be carry-over from other donors' samples.

This clonotype was counted many times. The chain carries TRBV29-1 and TRBJ2-3; D remains unclear. The CDR3 length is 15 residues. V was shortened by 3 bases and J by 0 bases, with 13 bases between the two germline ends. Germline V gene sequence: CDR1 SQVTM, CDR2 ANQGSEA. The CDR3 protein is CSVEWATPSTDTQYF. The CDR3 DNA reads as TGCAGCGTTGAGTGGGCCACCCCTAGCACAGATACGCAGTATTTT.

As for this clonotype: A much larger clone is a single base away; this may be a read error. The V and J genes are TRBV20-1 and TRBJ2-1, with 11 bases lining up with TRBD2. The germline CDR1 and CDR2 sequences are DFQATT and SNEGSKA (reference sequence). The CDR3 has 18 amino acids. J gave up 8 bases and V 1 base, and 16 bases lay outside the gene matches. The CDR3 DNA follows: TGCAGTGCTAGAGTCCGATCCTCACTAGCGGGAGTTGGAGATGAGCAGTTCTTC. Its protein is CSARVRSSLAGVGDEQFF.

The rearrangement links TRBV6-5 to TRBJ2-7, with 11 bases lining up with TRBD2. V lost 4 bases, J lost 2 bases, and 4 bases stayed unmatched. From germline, CDR1 is MNHEY and CDR2 SVGAGI. The CDR3 is 15 amino acids. The CDR3 reads CASSSPLAGAYEQYF. The CDR3 region has the DNA TGTGCCAGCAGTTCCCCACTAGCGGGGGCCTACGAGCAGTACTTC.

There are many counts of this clonotype. The chain couples TRBV6-1 to TRBJ1-1; no clear D gene. The CDR3 covers 14 residues. Germline V gene data show CDR1 as MNHNS and CDR2 as SASEGT. V gave up 6 bases and J gave up 1 base, with 12 bases separating them. For the CDR3, the DNA is TGTGCCAGCAGGGAGTCCGGGAGGAACACTGAAGCTTTCTTT. It translates to CASRESGRNTEAFF.

This clonotype was detected a few times. The rearrangement links TRBV6-1 to TRBJ1-2; D remains unclear. Germline V lookup: CDR1 MNHNS, CDR2 SASEGT. Trimming left V 2 bases short and J 1 base short, with 5 bases between. The CDR3 has 13 amino acids. This CDR3 is CASSEQNNYGYTF. CDR3 nucleotides: TGTGCCAGCAGTGAACAGAATAACTATGGCTACACCTTC.

For this clonotype: A read error may account for a junction end that differs from germline. V usage is TRBV10-2 and J usage is TRBJ2-7; weak D call: TRBD1 (5 bases). This CDR3 has 13 residues. Looked up from germline, CDR1 is WSHSY and CDR2 is SAAADI. The CDR3 sequence is CASSESGATETDF. CDR3 nucleotides: TGCGCCAGCAGTGAGTCTGGGGCCACCGAGACGGACTTC.

The chain employs TRBV2 and TRBJ1-1; D is possibly TRBD1 (5 bases). Trimming cost V 5 bases and J 2 bases, with 12 bases left between them. Germline CDR1 SNHLY, CDR2 FYNNEI. The CDR3 extends over 14 amino acids. CDR3 nucleotide sequence: TGTGCCAGCAGTTTCCTGACAGCAAACACTGAAGCTTTCTTT. This gives the protein CASSFLTANTEAFF.

This clonotype was counted a few times. The chain is built from TRBV7-3 and TRBJ1-1; D ambiguous. This CDR3 is built from 14 residues. Trimming pared 1 base from V and 1 base from J, leaving 7 bases between. CDR1 and CDR2 (germline): SGHTA, FQGTGA. The CDR3 DNA reads TGTGCCAGCAGCTTAAGACCCGGGAACACTGAAGCTTTCTTT. Translating gives CASSLRPGNTEAFF.

This clonotype turned up a few times. J is TRBJ2-1 and V is TRBV5-6; D gene uncertain. V lost 0 bases and J lost 10, with 14 bases in between. The germline CDR1 and CDR2 sequences are SGHDT and YYEEEE. CDR3 size: 14 residues. The CDR3 coding sequence is TGTGCCAGCAGCTTGGACGGGTACCTGGGAGAGCAGTTCTTC. Its translation: CASSLDGYLGEQFF.

The chain has TRBV27 and TRBJ1-5, with TRBD1 identical over 11 bases. The CDR3 consists of 14 residues. CDR1 is MNHEY, CDR2 SMNVEV, per germline (reference sequence). Trimming took 5 bases from V and 11 from J; bases not matched to a gene: 8. The CDR3, as DNA: TGTGCCAGCAGTCGAGGACAGGGGGCCGGGGCCCAGCATTTT. It is translated as CASSRGQGAGAQHF.

This clonotype has at least ten counts. The chain carries TRBV25-1 and TRBJ2-3; 7 bases agree with TRBD1. The junction had 4 bases not matched to a gene; V was cut back by 3 bases and J by 1 base. Germline loops: CDR1 MGHDK, CDR2 SYGVNS. The CDR3 contains 15 residues. The CDR3 loop reads CASSEGQLRTDTQYF. As DNA, the CDR3 is TGTGCCAGCAGTGAGGGACAGCTTCGCACAGATACGCAGTATTTT. Drawing the rest from reference TRBV25-1 and TRBJ2-3, the complete variable domain is EADIYQTPRYLVIGTGKKITLECSQTMGHDKMYWYQQDPGMELHLIHYSYGVNSTEKGDLSSESTVSRIRTEHFPLTLESARPSHTSQYLCASSEGQLRTDTQYFGPGTRLTVL.